One T cell receptor (beta chain) is described in this entry. This specimen comes from a study of blood T cell repertoires in COVID-19. About the study: The United States, Italy and Spain were the sources of the acute and convalescent COVID-19 samples. Sources were T cells, B-cell-depleted T cells, or PBMCs; the material itself was cDNA or gDNA.

CDR1 is MNHEY and CDR2 is SMNVEV in the germline V gene (reference sequence). There are 19 residues in the CDR3. After removal of 7 bases from V and 3 bases from J, the junction contained 18 bases not matched to a gene. Under the authors' procedure: The authors estimated nucleated cell counts from reference gene primer amplification. Sequencing used immunoSEQ multiplex PCR; TCRdb keeps in-frame clones, though not all of them. V and J calls and clone size come straight from that table; D and trimming were deduced from the DNA. The data hold 390,000 or so clones, with roughly 89% observed a single time.

Source material: peripheral blood. The sequence was obtained from a woman in her thirties with active or convalescent COVID-19. The chain employs TRBV27 and TRBJ2-2; 9 bases map to TRBD2. The CDR3 is CASIVAAGGNRLDTGELFF. In DNA, the CDR3 is TGTGCCAGCATTGTCGCAGCGGGAGGAAATAGATTAGACACCGGGGAGCTGTTTTTT.